This T cell receptor (beta chain) was recorded in a study of early T cells in non-severe SARS-CoV-2 infection. Study-wide context: Sequencing of bulk RNA from unsorted whole blood was done, without chain pairing.

TCRdb re-called the 5' RACE reads with MiXCR, one entry per CDR3 protein. Of 55,000 to 75,000 distinct CDR3 sequences listed, approximately 9.3% are singletons. This clonotype was recorded many times. Germline CDR1 reads MNHNY; CDR2 reads SVGAGI (reference sequence). Trimming took 4 bases from V and 5 from J, leaving 8 bases between them. CDR3 length equals 12 residues. The clonotype was recovered from an adult who was a healthcare worker with PCR-confirmed SARS-CoV-2 infection or an uninfected control (not recorded which). The sequencing sample was made of whole blood. The chain joins TRBV6-6 to TRBJ1-1; D perhaps matches TRBD1 (5 bases). The CDR3 bases are TGTGCCAGCAGTTGGGGGAAGACTGAAGCTTTCTTT. Residues: CASSWGKTEAFF.